Listed below are T cell receptor beta chains from one sample, sequenced in a study of blood T cells in healthy people across ages. TCRdb re-analysed the 5' RACE reads in MiXCR, keeping a single row per CDR3 protein. This sample carries roughly 1 million distinct CDR3 sequences, around 25% of them seen once, and the ten largest clones take 0.65% to 0.75%. The sample was also reused in another study, on T cells of mothers and their children.

Source material: blood. These receptors all stem from a girl aged 2 to 10 in good health. CDR3s include the opening cysteine and the closing phenylalanine or tryptophan. A D gene is named only where the DNA matches it firmly. Expanded clones get a size class; other rows say once, few or many, or leave the size out.

j_call,d_call,clone_size,v_call,cdr3_aa,cdr3_nt
TRBJ1-4,.,.,TRBV7-2,CASSLEAGSGEKLFF,TGTGCCAGCAGCTTAGAGGCGGGATCGGGTGAAAAACTGTTTTTT
TRBJ2-4,TRBD1,few,TRBV12-3/TRBV12-4,CASSPLQGAKGNIQYF,TGTGCCAGCAGTCCTCTACAGGGGGCCAAGGGGAACATTCAGTACTTC
TRBJ2-5,TRBD2,.,TRBV18,CASSPNIAGVEETQYF,TGTGCCAGCTCACCTAATATAGCGGGAGTGGAAGAGACCCAGTACTTC
TRBJ2-1,TRBD2,.,TRBV10-3,CAISAPRDGGDIEQFF,TGTGCCATCAGTGCCCCCCGGGACGGGGGGGATATTGAGCAGTTCTTC
TRBJ1-4,.,many,TRBV6-5,CASSLTAGNEKLFF,TGTGCCAGCAGCTTGACTGCCGGAAATGAAAAACTGTTTTTT
TRBJ2-7,.,few,TRBV19,CASSPAGTASYEQYF,TGTGCCAGTAGCCCCGCCGGAACAGCGTCCTACGAGCAGTACTTC
TRBJ2-7,.,few,TRBV7-7,CASSIGEAGEQYF,TGTGCTAGCAGCATTGGGGAGGCTGGGGAGCAGTACTTC
TRBJ1-2,.,.,TRBV4-3,CASSQGGGAAGYTF,TGCGCCAGCAGCCAAGGTGGAGGGGCCGCCGGCTACACCTTC
TRBJ1-4,.,few,TRBV24-1,CATSDFEKLFF,TGTGCCACCAGTGATTTCGAAAAACTGTTTTTT
TRBJ2-5,TRBD2,.,TRBV20-1,CSARLAGLRETQYF,TGCAGTGCTAGACTAGCGGGATTGAGAGAGACCCAGTACTTC
TRBJ1-1,.,.,TRBV5-1,CASSLSQSNTEAFF,TGCGCCAGCAGCTTGTCTCAGTCGAACACTGAAGCTTTCTTT
TRBJ2-5,.,.,TRBV2,CASNPLGLQETQYF,TGTGCCAGCAACCCACTAGGCCTTCAAGAGACCCAGTACTTC
TRBJ2-5,.,.,TRBV20-1,CSASQGGETQETQYF,TGCAGTGCTAGCCAGGGGGGGGAGACACAAGAGACCCAGTACTTC
TRBJ2-1,TRBD2,.,TRBV4-2,CASSQARGGKNEQFF,TGTGCCAGCAGCCAAGCGCGGGGGGGGAAGAATGAGCAGTTCTTC
TRBJ2-7,.,few,TRBV28,CASSFVGRGLYEQYF,TGTGCCAGCAGTTTCGTGGGAAGGGGTCTCTACGAGCAGTACTTC
TRBJ1-1,.,few,TRBV20-1,CSARGATKKAFF,TGCAGTGCTAGAGGGGCGACCAAGAAAGCTTTCTTT
TRBJ1-4,.,few,TRBV7-9,CASSFRRDTELFF,TGTGCCAGCAGCTTTCGCAGGGACACGGAACTGTTTTTT
TRBJ2-2,.,.,TRBV6-1,CASKQYSKGGPRELFF,TGTGCCAGCAAGCAATACTCGAAGGGGGGTCCCCGGGAGCTGTTTTTT
TRBJ2-7,.,few,TRBV20-1,CSAIRDITLYEQYF,TGCAGTGCAATCCGGGACATAACCCTCTACGAGCAGTACTTC
TRBJ2-7,.,few,TRBV7-2,CASSLAEGYYEQYF,TGTGCCAGCAGCTTAGCGGAGGGGTACTACGAGCAGTACTTC
TRBJ2-7,TRBD2,.,TRBV7-9,CASSSPPGGTLEQYF,TGTGCCAGCAGCTCTCCTCCGGGGGGGACGTTGGAGCAGTACTTC
TRBJ2-1,TRBD1,.,TRBV5-6,CASSFLDRDYNEQFF,TGTGCCAGCAGCTTCCTTGACAGGGACTACAATGAGCAGTTCTTC
TRBJ2-7,.,.,TRBV4-3,CASSQGRSGSYEQYF,TGCGCCAGCAGCCAAGGGCGATCGGGATCATACGAGCAGTACTTC
TRBJ1-4,.,.,TRBV15,CATRPTVGSNLEKLFF,TGTGCCACCAGACCAACAGTGGGGTCCAATCTAGAAAAACTGTTTTTT
TRBJ2-7,.,few,TRBV12-3/TRBV12-4,CASSFERVGEQYF,TGTGCCAGCAGTTTTGAGCGGGTGGGCGAGCAGTACTTC
TRBJ1-2,.,few,TRBV29-1,CSGNSLKEGYTF,TGCAGCGGGAACAGCTTAAAAGAAGGCTACACCTTC
TRBJ1-1,.,.,TRBV6-5,CASSSTEYTEAFF,TGTGCCAGCAGCTCGACAGAATACACTGAAGCTTTCTTT